This TCR beta chain comes out of a study of cytomegalovirus exposure and HLA in healthy donors. Turning to the study itself: The platform used for the 110 or so validation repertoires matched that of the roughly 720 first-cohort repertoires, a later analysis reported. Study-level points and caveats: Listed as cytomegalovirus-associated were 150 to 200 TCR beta chains. Confirmation in vitro established that three CMV-associated chains were specific for CMV antigens.

Libraries were prepared by immunoSEQ multiplex PCR; TCRdb keeps only in-frame clonotypes and omits some of them. In the table there are 200,000 or so clones, roughly 84% of which are singletons. Losses at the gene ends were 4 bases for V and 1 base for J; bases not matched to a gene: 6. The length of the CDR3 is 17 residues. The germline V gene encodes CDR1 MDHEN and CDR2 SYDVKM. On this clone: What it recognizes is unknown.

Sequenced: PBMCs. The source of this sequence is a woman aged 18 to 35 in good health and CMV-seropositive. The genes are TRBV28 and TRBJ2-1; 11 nucleotides line up with TRBD2. CDR3 DNA sequence: TGTGCCAGCAGTTCCCGGACTAGCGGGTATTCCTACAATGAGCAGTTCTTC. The encoded protein is CASSSRTSGYSYNEQFF.